The T cell receptor beta chain under discussion was sequenced for a study of T-cell memory formation after mild COVID-19. A single record per CDR3 protein comes from TCRdb applying MiXCR to the 5' RACE reads. Of 300,000 to 400,000 distinct CDR3 sequences listed, approximately 13% were seen once; the top ten hold about 21%. This clonotype came up a few times. Per germline, CDR1 LGHNA and CDR2 YSLEER. The CDR3 covers 10 residues. V lost 9 bases and J 7 bases, leaving 6 bases between the germline ends. Sequenced sample: PBMCs or a T cell subset sorted from them (not recorded which). The chain has TRBV4-3 and TRBJ2-2; D call uncertain. The sequence came from a man between 18 and 29 years old who had mild COVID-19 (a few samples of this study predate the infection). Cell type and time point are not known. The CDR3 DNA sequence: TGCGCCAGACGCGGCGGGGAGCTGTTTTTT. Translating gives CARRGGELFF.